The clone carrying this TCR beta chain was recorded a few times. The data are from a study of blood T cell repertoires in COVID-19. Study details: Samples taken during acute and convalescent COVID-19 were collected in the United States, Italy and Spain. Sources were T cells, B-cell-depleted T cells, or PBMCs; the material itself was cDNA or gDNA.

Original methodology: For nucleated cells, counts were estimated from reference gene primer amplification. Repertoires were generated with immunoSEQ multiplex PCR, while TCRdb's copy carries only in-frame clones and drops some. V and J calls and clone size come straight from that table; D and trimming were deduced from the DNA. Here the sample spans about 350,000 clones, 70% to 90% being singletons. The CDR3 consists of 13 residues. V gave up 3 bases and J gave up 9 bases, with 15 bases separating them. Germline loops: CDR1 MGHRA, CDR2 YSYEKL. The participants were between roughly 18 and 89 years old and came from under 25 US areas.

The specimen sequenced was PBMCs or T cells enriched from blood (not recorded which). The receptor was isolated from a woman in her 30s who had recovered from COVID-19. The chain has TRBV4-1 and TRBJ2-7; D unclear. CDR3 in DNA: TGCGCCAGCAGCCAGGGTCTAGGTTCTGTGCAGTACTTC. Protein sequence: CASSQGLGSVQYF.